This T cell receptor beta chain was sequenced during a study of T cell changes during pregnancy in multiple sclerosis. The CDR3 totals 14 residues. Germline V CDR1 and CDR2: MNHNS, SASEGT. V gave up 3 bases and J gave up 4 bases, with 12 bases separating them. Data came from immunoSEQ multiplex PCR; TCRdb stores just in-frame clones and leaves some out. Of fewer than 70,000 clones in the sample, 92% were seen once. Here the sequenced sample was CD8+ T cells from peripheral blood mononuclear cells, taken in the third trimester of pregnancy. This clonotype was sampled from a female donor in good health, enrolled as a control in a pregnancy study. The V call is TRBV6-1, the J call TRBJ1-1; D is perhaps TRBD1 (6 bases). The CDR3 DNA follows: TGTGCCAGCAGTGACTGGACAGTGGGCACTGAAGCTTTCTTT. Protein sequence: CASSDWTVGTEAFF.